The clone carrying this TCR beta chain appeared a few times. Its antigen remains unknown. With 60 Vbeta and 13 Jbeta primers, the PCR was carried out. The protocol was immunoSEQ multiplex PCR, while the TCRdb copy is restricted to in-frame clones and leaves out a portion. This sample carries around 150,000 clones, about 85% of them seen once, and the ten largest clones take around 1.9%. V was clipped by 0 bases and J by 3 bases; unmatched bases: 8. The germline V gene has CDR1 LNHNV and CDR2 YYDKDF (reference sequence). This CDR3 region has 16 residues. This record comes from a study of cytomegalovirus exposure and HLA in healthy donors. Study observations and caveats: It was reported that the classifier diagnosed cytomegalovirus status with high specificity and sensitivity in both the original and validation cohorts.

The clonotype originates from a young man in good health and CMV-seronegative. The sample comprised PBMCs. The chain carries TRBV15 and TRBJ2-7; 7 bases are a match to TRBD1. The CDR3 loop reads CATSREHPGQYYEQYF. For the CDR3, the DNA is TGTGCCACCAGCAGAGAGCATCCGGGACAGTACTACGAGCAGTACTTC.